Shown below are 5 T cell receptor beta chains from a single sample sequenced in a study of shared clonotypes between healthy human individuals. Cells designated naive CD8 were CD45RO-negative and were positively selected for CCR7, with terminally differentiated effector memory CD45RA+ cells excluded. The table came from immunoSEQ multiplex PCR; TCRdb's copy has only in-frame clones and leaves some out. The sample yields about 2,100,000 clones, about 93% seen once. The sample was naive CD8+ T cells from PBMCs. The receptor source for this set is a young man in good health. Some clones in this sample may be carry-over from other donors' samples.

The chain links TRBV7-9 to TRBJ2-3; possibly TRBD1 for D (6 bases). Germline lookup yields CDR1 SEHNR and CDR2 FQNEAQ (reference sequence). This CDR3 contains 14 residues. V was clipped by 5 bases and J by 4 bases, with 13 bases between them. CDR3 DNA: TGTGCCAGCAGCCCGAGGACAGTTGCAGATACGCAGTATTTT. Amino acids: CASSPRTVADTQYF. The whole variable domain, filled in from reference TRBV7-9 and TRBJ2-3, reads DTGVSQNPRHKITKRGQNVTFRCDPISEHNRLYWYRQTLGQGPEFLTYFQNEAQLEKSRLLSDRFSAERPKGSFSTLEIQRTEQGDSAMYLCASSPRTVADTQYFGPGTRLTVL.

This clone was found once. The DNA of the CDR3 is TGTGCCAGCTCATATGTGCCCGGAAACACTGAAGCTTTCTTT. It translates to CASSYVPGNTEAFF. J is TRBJ1-1 and V is TRBV19; no firm D call. The CDR3 runs 14 residues. The germline V gene encodes CDR1 LNHDA and CDR2 SQIVND (reference sequence). V lost 9 bases, J lost 2 bases, and 16 bases lay in between.

The gene calls are TRBV5-1 and TRBJ2-1; TRBD2 matches at 9 bases. The germline CDR1 and CDR2 sequences are SGHRS and YFSETQ. The CDR3 length is 16 residues. J lost 3 bases, V lost 7 bases, and 11 bases had no gene match. The CDR3 nucleotides are TGCGCCAGCCGACGAGGGGCTAGCGGGAACTACAATGAGCAGTTCTTC. It is translated as CASRRGASGNYNEQFF.

The genes are TRBV28 and TRBJ1-1, with D hard to call. CDR3 length equals 13 residues. The germline V and J ends were trimmed by 7 bases and 4 bases, with 13 bases remaining between them. Germline lookup yields CDR1 MDHEN and CDR2 SYDVKM. The CDR3 here is CASKGTTTTEAFF. CDR3 nucleotide sequence: TGTGCCAGCAAGGGCACGACGACCACTGAAGCTTTCTTT.

This clone has only one observation. The chain employs TRBV28 and TRBJ2-7; 11 bases line up with TRBD2. J lost 2 bases, V lost 5 bases, and 5 bases had no gene match. Germline V gene lookup returns CDR1 MDHEN and CDR2 SYDVKM. The CDR3 length is 15 residues. This CDR3 is CASSPSGRPTYEQYF. The CDR3 DNA follows: TGTGCCAGCAGTCCTAGCGGGAGGCCCACCTACGAGCAGTACTTC. The full variable domain, in which reference TRBV28 and TRBJ2-7 provide the parts outside the CDR3, is DVKVTQSSRYLVKRTGEKVFLECVQDMDHENMFWYRQDPGLGLRLIYFSYDVKMKEKGDIPEGYSVSREKKERFSLILESASTNQTSMYLCASSPSGRPTYEQYFGPGTRLTVT.